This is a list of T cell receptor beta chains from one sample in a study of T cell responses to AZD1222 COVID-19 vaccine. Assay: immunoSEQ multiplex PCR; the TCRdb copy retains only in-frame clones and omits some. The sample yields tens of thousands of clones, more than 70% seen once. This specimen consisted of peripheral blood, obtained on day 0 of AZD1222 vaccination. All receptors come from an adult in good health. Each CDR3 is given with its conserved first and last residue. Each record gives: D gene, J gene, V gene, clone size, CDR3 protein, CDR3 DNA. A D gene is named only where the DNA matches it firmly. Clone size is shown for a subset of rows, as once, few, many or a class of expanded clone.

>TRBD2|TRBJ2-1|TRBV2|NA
CASSSTSGGYNEQFF
TGTGCCAGCAGTTCGACTAGCGGGGGATACAATGAGCAGTTCTTC
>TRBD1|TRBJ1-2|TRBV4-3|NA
CASSQDLGTGGYYGYTF
TGCGCCAGCAGCCAAGATCTGGGGACAGGGGGGTACTATGGCTACACCTTC
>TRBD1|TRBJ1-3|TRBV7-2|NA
CASSSGQGGNTIYF
TGTGCCAGCAGCTCGGGACAGGGTGGAAACACCATATATTTT
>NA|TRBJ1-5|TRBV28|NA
CASIPGTQGSNQPQHF
TGTGCCAGCATTCCTGGGACTCAGGGGAGCAATCAGCCCCAGCATTTT
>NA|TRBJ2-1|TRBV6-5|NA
CASSYSILGWGNEQFF
TGTGCCAGCAGTTACTCTATATTGGGGTGGGGCAATGAGCAGTTCTTC
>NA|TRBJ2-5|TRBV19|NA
CASSPRAGGGETQYF
TGTGCCAGTAGTCCTCGAGCAGGGGGAGGCGAGACCCAGTACTTC
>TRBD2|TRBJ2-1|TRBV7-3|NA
CASSYSGGRNEQFF
TGTGCCAGCAGCTACAGCGGGGGGCGAAATGAGCAGTTCTTC
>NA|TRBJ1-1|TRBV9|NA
CASSPLLGTEAFF
TGTGCCAGCAGCCCCTTATTGGGAACTGAAGCTTTCTTT
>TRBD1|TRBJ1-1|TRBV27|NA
CASYRGGNTEAFF
TGTGCCAGCTACAGGGGGGGGAACACTGAAGCTTTCTTT
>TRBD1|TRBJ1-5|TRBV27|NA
CASSYSQDRQGVMDSNQPQHF
TGTGCCAGCAGTTATTCCCAGGATAGACAGGGGGTAATGGATAGCAATCAGCCCCAGCATTTT
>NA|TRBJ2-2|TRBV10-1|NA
CASRSPNTGELFF
TGCGCCAGCCGATCACCGAACACCGGGGAGCTGTTTTTT
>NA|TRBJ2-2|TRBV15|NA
CATATVEHGTGELFF
TGTGCCACGGCGACTGTTGAACATGGAACCGGGGAGCTGTTTTTT
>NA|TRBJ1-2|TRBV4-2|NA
CASSQLNEAESYTF
TGTGCCAGCAGCCAACTGAATGAGGCCGAGAGCTACACCTTC
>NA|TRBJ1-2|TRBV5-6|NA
CASSFPGSGHYGYTF
TGTGCCAGCAGCTTCCCAGGATCAGGGCACTATGGCTACACCTTC
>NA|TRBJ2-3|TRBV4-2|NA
CASSQFTSSTDTQYF
TGTGCCAGCAGCCAGTTCACGTCTAGCACAGATACGCAGTATTTT
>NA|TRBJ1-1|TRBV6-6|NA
CASIHSEAFF
TGTGCCAGCATCCATTCCGAAGCTTTCTTT
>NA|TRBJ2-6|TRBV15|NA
CATSRAGMVSGANVLTF
TGTGCCACCAGCAGAGCGGGAATGGTCTCTGGGGCCAACGTCCTGACTTTC
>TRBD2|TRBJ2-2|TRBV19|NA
CASSMGGLAGYTGELFF
TGTGCCAGTAGTATGGGAGGACTAGCGGGGTATACCGGGGAGCTGTTTTTT
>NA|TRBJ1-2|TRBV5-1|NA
CASSFIVGYGYTF
TGCGCCAGCAGCTTTATAGTTGGTTATGGCTACACCTTC
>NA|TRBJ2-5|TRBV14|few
CASSQGSGTQYF
TGTGCCAGCAGCCAAGGTTCCGGGACCCAGTACTTC
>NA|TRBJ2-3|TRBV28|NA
CAHAPAAPVGTDTQYF
TGTGCCCATGCCCCCGCCGCCCCTGTGGGTACAGATACGCAGTATTTT
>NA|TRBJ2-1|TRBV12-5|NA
CASGSGGSGQFF
TGTGCTAGTGGTTCTGGGGGTTCGGGGCAGTTCTTC
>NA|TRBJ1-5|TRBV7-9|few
CASSRDPNTELQHF
TGTGCCAGCAGCCGGGACCCAAATACTGAGCTCCAGCATTTT
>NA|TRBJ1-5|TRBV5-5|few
CASSSSGDQPQHF
TGTGCCAGCAGCTCAAGCGGTGATCAGCCCCAGCATTTT
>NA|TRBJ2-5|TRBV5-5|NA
CASSLIGGAQETQYF
TGTGCCAGCAGCTTGATTGGGGGGGCCCAAGAGACCCAGTACTTC
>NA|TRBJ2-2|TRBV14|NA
CASSQEWSNTGELFF
TGTGCCAGCAGCCAAGAATGGTCGAACACCGGGGAGCTGTTTTTT
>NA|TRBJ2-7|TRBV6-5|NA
CASSFDRSYEQYF
TGTGCCAGCAGCTTTGACAGGTCCTACGAGCAGTACTTC
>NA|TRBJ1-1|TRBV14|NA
CASSQSGDRATEAFF
TGTGCCAGCAGCCAAAGCGGGGATCGGGCCACTGAAGCTTTCTTT
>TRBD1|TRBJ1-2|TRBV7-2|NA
CASSSGQGGGYTF
TGTGCCAGCAGCTCCGGGCAGGGGGGAGGCTACACCTTC
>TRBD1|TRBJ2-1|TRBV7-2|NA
CASSSGQGASYNEQFF
TGTGCCAGCAGCTCGGGACAGGGGGCATCATACAATGAGCAGTTCTTC
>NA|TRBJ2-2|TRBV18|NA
CASSPNQGTNTGELFF
TGTGCCAGCTCACCAAATCAGGGCACGAACACCGGGGAGCTGTTTTTT
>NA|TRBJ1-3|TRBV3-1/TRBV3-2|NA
CASSQRYFSGNTIYF
TGTGCCAGCAGCCAACGGTACTTCTCTGGAAACACCATATATTTT
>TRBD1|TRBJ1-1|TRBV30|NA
CAWTPKGRGLGAFF
TGTGCCTGGACTCCAAAGGGCAGGGGGCTCGGAGCTTTCTTT
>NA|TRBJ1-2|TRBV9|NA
CASSPRGTSYGYTF
TGTGCCAGCAGCCCCCGAGGGACGAGCTATGGCTACACCTTC
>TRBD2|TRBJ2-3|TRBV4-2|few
CASSQIAGSVTDTQYF
TGTGCCAGCAGCCAGATAGCGGGGTCGGTAACAGATACGCAGTATTTT
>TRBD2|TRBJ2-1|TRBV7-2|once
CAAKRGNSYNEQFF
TGTGCCGCCAAGCGGGGGAACTCCTACAATGAGCAGTTCTTC
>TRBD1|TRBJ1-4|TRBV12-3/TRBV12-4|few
CASSLAGQEKLFF
TGTGCCAGCAGTTTAGCGGGACAGGAAAAACTGTTTTTT
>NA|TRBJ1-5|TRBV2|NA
CASSDSSGNQPQHF
TGTGCCAGCAGTGACAGTTCCGGCAATCAGCCCCAGCATTTT
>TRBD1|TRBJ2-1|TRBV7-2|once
CASSDGTDNEQFF
TGTGCCAGCAGCGACGGGACAGACAATGAGCAGTTCTTC
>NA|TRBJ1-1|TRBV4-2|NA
CASSQVGDSRGTEAFF
TGTGCCAGCAGCCAAGTGGGGGACTCCAGAGGCACTGAAGCTTTCTTT
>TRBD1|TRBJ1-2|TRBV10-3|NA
CAIIQGANGYTF
TGTGCCATTATACAGGGGGCGAACGGCTACACCTTC
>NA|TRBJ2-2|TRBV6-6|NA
CASSYSSGFSTGELFF
TGTGCCAGCAGTTACTCCTCTGGGTTTAGCACCGGGGAGCTGTTTTTT
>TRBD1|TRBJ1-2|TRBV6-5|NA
CASGTGGFNYGYTF
TGTGCCAGCGGGACAGGGGGGTTTAACTATGGCTACACCTTC
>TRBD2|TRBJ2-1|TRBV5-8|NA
CASSLGLAGVNEQFF
TGTGCCAGCAGCTTGGGACTAGCGGGGGTGAATGAGCAGTTCTTC
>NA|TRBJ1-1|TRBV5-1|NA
CASSLNSNTEAFF
TGCGCCAGCAGCTTAAACAGCAACACTGAAGCTTTCTTT
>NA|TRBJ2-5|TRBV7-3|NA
CASSPNALAGETQYF
TGTGCCAGCAGCCCAAACGCACTAGCTGGAGAGACCCAGTACTTC
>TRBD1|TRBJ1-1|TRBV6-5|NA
CASRDSDTEAFF
TGTGCCAGCCGGGACAGTGACACTGAAGCTTTCTTT
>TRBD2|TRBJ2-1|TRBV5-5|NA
CASSLGLAGGYEQFF
TGTGCCAGCAGCTTGGGACTAGCGGGGGGGTATGAGCAGTTCTTC
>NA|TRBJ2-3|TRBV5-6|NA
CASSFTDTQYF
TGTGCCAGCAGCTTCACAGATACGCAGTATTTT